The table lists the clone carrying this TCR beta chain with a few counts. TCRdb called the RT-PCR reads again in MiXCR, with one record for every CDR3 protein. Among over 350,000 distinct CDR3 sequences, roughly 17% were seen once, and the ten largest hold 6% to 8%. The source of the sample is a study of patients and donors after allogeneic stem cell transplantation. The clonotype originates from a human donor who was either an allogeneic HSCT recipient or a stem cell or donor lymphocyte infusion donor (not recorded which). It is not recorded whose cells these are; they may come from a transplant donor. The sequencing sample was made of blood, either unsorted or a sorted T cell fraction (not recorded which).

CDR3: CASRRGTGALYGYTF. Here the CDR3 DNA reads TGTGCCAGCCGTCGAGGTACGGGGGCCCTTTATGGCTACACCTTC. V gene TRBV6-4 combines with J gene TRBJ1-2; tentative D call: TRBD1 (6 bases). Germline CDR1 is MRHNA and CDR2 is SNTAGT. The CDR3 has 15 residues. V was trimmed by 8 bases and J by 5 bases, leaving 21 bases between them.